This entry features one TCR beta chain sequence. These data come from a study of blood T cell repertoires in COVID-19. Study summary: Acute and convalescent COVID-19 samples came from the United States, Italy and Spain. T cells, B-cell-depleted T cells, or PBMCs supplied cDNA or gDNA.

Trimming at V came to 1 base and at J to 1 base, leaving 6 bases not matched to a gene. Germline V gene data show CDR1 as SGHTA and CDR2 as FQGNSA. The CDR3 consists of 16 residues. Original processing methods: By means of reference gene primer amplification, nucleated cell counts were estimated. Sequencing used immunoSEQ multiplex PCR; TCRdb keeps in-frame clones, though not all of them. From that table come the V and J calls and clone size; the DNA was used to work out D and trimming. The table includes roughly 160,000 clones, roughly 80% detected once. The receptor was derived from a man between 18 and 29 years old with active or convalescent COVID-19. Sequenced sample: peripheral blood. The chain is built from TRBV7-2 and TRBJ2-7; 8 bases fit TRBD2. CDR3 DNA: TGTGCCAGCAGCTTAGAAATCCTAGCGGGTTCCTACGAGCAGTACTTC. The encoded protein is CASSLEILAGSYEQYF. Based on the CDR3 plus reference TRBV7-2 and TRBJ2-7, the full variable domain is GAGVSQSPSNKVTEKGKDVELRCDPISGHTALYWYRQSLGQGLEFLIYFQGNSAPDKSGLPSDRFSAERTGGSVSTLTIQRTQQEDSAVYLCASSLEILAGSYEQYFGPGTRLTVT.